This TCR beta chain derives from a study of cytomegalovirus exposure and HLA in healthy donors. CDR3 size: 14 residues. After removal of 5 bases from V and 3 bases from J, the junction contained 5 bases not matched to a gene. Germline loops: CDR1 SGHTA, CDR2 FQGTGA. Amplification used 60 Vbeta primers and 13 Jbeta primers. The table came from immunoSEQ multiplex PCR; TCRdb's copy has only in-frame clones and leaves some out. This table holds fewer than 250,000 clones, about 75% found once. About this clone: Its antigen remains unidentified.

Study results and caveats: As confirmed in vitro, three CMV-associated chains were specific for CMV antigens. Per published reports, the classifier diagnosed cytomegalovirus status with high specificity and sensitivity.

The sample was PBMCs. This TCR was sampled from a male donor in good health and CMV-seronegative. The chain links TRBV7-3 to TRBJ2-3; 7 bases match TRBD1. CDR3 sequence: CASSPGQETDTQYF. The CDR3 DNA sequence: TGTGCCAGCAGCCCCGGACAGGAGACAGATACGCAGTATTTT.